This T cell receptor beta chain was retrieved from a study of blood T cell repertoires in COVID-19. At the level of the study: Samples representing acute and convalescent COVID-19 were sourced from the United States, Italy and Spain. Nucleic acid was either cDNA or gDNA, and it came from T cells, B-cell-depleted T cells, or PBMCs.

V lost 7 bases and J lost 2; bases outside the gene matches: 3. Looked up from germline, CDR1 is MNHEY and CDR2 is SMNVEV (reference sequence). This CDR3 has 13 residues. In the authors' workflow: Reference gene primer amplification gave estimated nucleated cell counts. Clones were sequenced by immunoSEQ multiplex PCR, and TCRdb holds only the in-frame ones, with some missing. D and trimming were read from the DNA, whereas the V and J calls and clone size are those reported in that table. The data hold over 200,000 clones, with approximately 86% observed a single time. The sequencing sample was made of peripheral blood. This rearrangement joins TRBV27 to TRBJ2-7; 9 bases agree with TRBD1. This receptor was identified in a man aged 40-50 years who had recovered from COVID-19. CDR3 nucleotide sequence: TGTGCCAGCACGGGACAGGGCCCCTACGAGCAGTACTTC. As protein: CASTGQGPYEQYF.